The T cell receptor beta chain under discussion was sequenced for a study of T cell repertoires in cytomegalovirus infection. Study in general: Matching HLA type, along with CMV infection, was indicated by public TCR beta signatures.

Remarks on this clonotype: The target antigen is unknown.

Broader study findings: Public TCR beta family frequency separated CMV-and-HLA carriers, including in an independent cohort. HLA-C-restricted CMV-specific TCR beta clonotypes were dominant in the ex vivo response.

This CDR3 has 15 residues. Trimming took off 4 bases at V and 5 bases at J, with 16 bases between the two ends. CDR1 and CDR2 (germline): ENHRY, SYGVKD. Using its own MiXCR run on the reads, TCRdb lists one record per CDR3 protein. The sample includes around 440,000 distinct CDR3 sequences, around 10% of them seen just once. Sequenced input: PBMCs. The clonotype comes from a human donor in good health (CMV status not recorded). Some clones in this sample may be carry-over from other donors' samples. This chain uses TRBV10-3 with TRBJ2-3, with D possibly matching TRBD2 (5 bases). This chain's CDR3 is CAISGGGGSGDTQYF. The CDR3 region has the DNA TGTGCCATCAGTGGGGGTGGAGGCTCTGGAGATACGCAGTATTTT.